A selection of T cell receptor beta chains follows, all from one sample in a study of beta chain features in type 1 diabetes. Sequencing used immunoSEQ multiplex PCR; TCRdb keeps in-frame clones, though not all of them. The table lists roughly 350,000 clones, around 10% of them singletons. Specimen: central memory CD4+ T cells from blood. The receptors were gathered from a man younger than 45 with type 1 diabetes. Both conserved end residues are part of each CDR3. A D gene is named only where the DNA matches it firmly. Clone size is stated in some rows and not others, as once, few, many or a class when expanded.

TRBV29-1,.,.,TRBJ2-7,CSVRLGDEQYF,TGCAGCGTCCGATTGGGGGACGAGCAGTACTTC
TRBV6-5,TRBD2,.,TRBJ2-7,CASSQGTSGVYEQYF,TGTGCCAGCAGCCAGGGGACTAGCGGGGTCTACGAGCAGTACTTC
TRBV18,.,.,TRBJ1-2,CASSPPGHYGYTF,TGTGCCAGCTCACCACCTGGCCACTATGGCTACACCTTC
TRBV4-1,TRBD2,few,TRBJ2-5,CASSGLATLAGGQETQYF,TGCGCCAGCAGCGGCCTGGCCACGCTAGCGGGAGGTCAAGAGACCCAGTACTTC
TRBV6-5,.,.,TRBJ1-1,CASSPRPGTEAFF,TGTGCCAGCAGCCCCCGCCCGGGCACTGAAGCTTTCTTT
TRBV2,.,few,TRBJ2-5,CASNRQGSEETQYF,TGTGCCAGCAACCGACAAGGGAGTGAAGAGACCCAGTACTTC
TRBV6-1,.,few,TRBJ1-4,CASSEAGVPNEKLFF,TGTGCCAGCAGTGAAGCGGGGGTCCCTAATGAAAAACTGTTTTTT
TRBV21-1,.,many,TRBJ2-3,CASSKRTGTDTQYF,TGTGCCAGCAGCAAAAGAACGGGTACAGATACGCAGTATTTT
TRBV29-1,.,.,TRBJ1-1,CTVNEGIPNTEAFF,TGCACCGTAAACGAGGGGATCCCGAACACTGAAGCTTTCTTT
TRBV20-1,.,few,TRBJ1-5,CSASLGQPQHF,TGCAGTGCTTCCCTAGGGCAGCCCCAGCATTTT
TRBV9,.,.,TRBJ1-3,CASSEQVNAGNTIYF,TGTGCCAGCAGCGAACAGGTTAATGCTGGAAACACCATATATTTT
TRBV7-2,.,.,TRBJ2-4,CASSSATAGSKNIQYF,TGTGCCAGCAGCTCCGCCACGGCGGGATCCAAAAACATTCAGTACTTC
TRBV5-4,TRBD2,few,TRBJ2-7,CASSPGTSGTEQYF,TGTGCCAGCAGCCCCGGGACTAGCGGGACCGAGCAGTACTTC
TRBV27,.,.,TRBJ1-2,CASSFEGLTGYTF,TGTGCCAGCAGTTTTGAGGGTCTTACAGGCTACACCTTC
TRBV10-3,.,.,TRBJ2-1,CAISERDQRGGEQFF,TGTGCCATCAGTGAGCGGGACCAACGGGGTGGTGAGCAGTTCTTC
TRBV9,.,.,TRBJ2-7,CASSGRDWGEQYF,TGTGCCAGCAGCGGCCGGGATTGGGGCGAGCAGTACTTC
TRBV7-2,.,.,TRBJ1-6,CASSPRIQAINSPLHF,TGTGCCAGCAGCCCAAGGATACAGGCGATTAATTCACCCCTCCACTTT